This passage covers 28 T cell receptor beta chains from one sample sequenced in a study of T cells in Graves' hyperthyroidism and ophthalmopathy. TCR beta CDR3 sequences were amplified from RNA transcripts. RT-PCR in the first round (using the HTBI primer set) targeted the TCR CDR3. TCRdb fed the multiplex PCR reads into MiXCR, producing one record per CDR3 protein. The sample lists just over 550,000 distinct CDR3 sequences, 35% to 55% occurring once. Sequencing was done on a sample of peripheral blood or thyroid tissue (not recorded which). The receptors originated from a woman under 30 with Graves' hyperthyroidism.

V and J are TRBV6-5 and TRBJ2-7, with 9 bases matching TRBD2. The junction had 9 bases not matched to a gene; V was cut back by 6 bases and J by 3 bases. The length of the CDR3 is 15 residues. Germline assignment: CDR1 MNHEY and CDR2 SVGAGI. Written as DNA, the CDR3 is TGTGCCAGCAGCTTGAGGTCTAGCGGGAACTACGAGCAGTACTTC. It translates to CASSLRSSGNYEQYF.

The V and J genes are TRBV7-2 and TRBJ2-7, with D perhaps matching TRBD1 (6 bases). Trimming removed 3 bases from V and 2 bases from J, with 11 bases in between. The germline V gene has CDR1 SGHTA and CDR2 FQGNSA. This CDR3 spans 14 amino acids. The CDR3 is CASSLQGPTYEQYF. The CDR3 region has the DNA TGTGCCAGCAGCTTGCAGGGGCCAACCTACGAGCAGTACTTC.

There are a few counts of this clonotype. The chain recombines TRBV12-5 with TRBJ2-5; perhaps TRBD1 as D (5 bases). V lost 1 base, J lost 2 bases, and 11 bases lay in between. Per the germline V gene, CDR1 is LGHNT and CDR2 is FRNRAP. CDR3 size: 15 residues. The CDR3 DNA sequence: TGTGCTAGTGGTTTGGGGCCCGCAGGGCAAGAGACCCAGTACTTC. It encodes CASGLGPAGQETQYF.

This clonotype turned up a few times. The V and J genes are TRBV7-8 and TRBJ2-5, with D possibly being TRBD2 (5 bases). Germline loops: CDR1 SGHVS, CDR2 FQNEAQ. V dropped 3 bases and J dropped 4 bases, with 12 bases sitting between them. The CDR3 consists of 14 residues. The CDR3 loop reads CASSFAGLGETQYF. The DNA of the CDR3 is TGTGCCAGCAGCTTTGCGGGTTTGGGAGAGACCCAGTACTTC.

This rearrangement joins TRBV13 to TRBJ2-3, with D maybe TRBD1 (5 bases). V was cut by 5 bases and J by 4 bases, with 19 bases left in between. Germline V gene sequence: CDR1 PRHDT, CDR2 FYEKMQ (reference sequence). The CDR3 length is 16 residues. For the CDR3, the DNA is TGTGCCAGCAGCCCGGCCGGACACAGCCGAGCAGATACGCAGTATTTT. Amino acids: CASSPAGHSRADTQYF. Variable domain in full (rest from reference TRBV13 and TRBJ2-3): AAGVIQSPRHLIKEKRETATLKCYPIPRHDTVYWYQQGPGQDPQFLISFYEKMQSDKGSIPDRFSAQQFSDYHSELNMSSLELGDSALYFCASSPAGHSRADTQYFGPGTRLTVL.

V is TRBV19 and J is TRBJ1-1; D remains unclear. Germline CDR1 LNHDA, CDR2 SQIVND (reference sequence). V was clipped by 9 bases and J by 6 bases, with 14 bases between them. The CDR3 contains 12 residues. CDR3 DNA sequence: TGTGCCAGCAGCCAAGAATACTCTGAAGCTTTCTTT. This sequence encodes CASSQEYSEAFF.

In regard to this clonotype: A much larger clone sits a single nucleotide away, making a read error possible. The gene calls are TRBV29-1 and TRBJ2-7, with 11 nucleotides matching TRBD2. The CDR3 runs to 13 residues. In germline, CDR1 is SQVTM, CDR2 ANQGSEA. The V and J ends lost 5 bases and 8 bases, in that order; junction bases with no gene match: 8. CDR3 sequence: CSVSSGRALKQYF. The CDR3 DNA is TGCAGCGTTAGTAGCGGGAGGGCCCTCAAGCAGTACTTC.

The rearrangement links TRBV29-1 to TRBJ2-5; D is possibly TRBD2 (6 bases). With 1 base removed from V and 4 bases from J, the gap between germline ends came to 7 bases. Germline V gene sequence: CDR1 SQVTM, CDR2 ANQGSEA. The CDR3 has 12 amino acids. CDR3 DNA sequence: TGCAGCGTTGAAGCACTAGCAGAGACCCAGTACTTC. It is translated as CSVEALAETQYF.

The chain employs TRBV15 and TRBJ2-2, with D tentatively TRBD1 or TRBD2 (5 bases each). CDR1 is LNHNV, CDR2 YYDKDF, per germline (reference sequence). V was pared by 3 bases and J by 3 bases, with 17 bases between. This CDR3 region has 17 residues. For the CDR3, the DNA is TGTGCCACCAGCAGGGAAGGATTGGGACCATACACCGGGGAGCTGTTTTTT. Its translation: CATSREGLGPYTGELFF.

On this clonotype: The CDR3 does not end in the conserved phenylalanine or tryptophan, so this is likely a read error. J is TRBJ1-2 and V is TRBV29-1; no clear D gene. This CDR3 is 15 amino acids long. V lost 1 base and J 2 bases, leaving 14 bases between the germline ends. Germline CDR1 is SQVTM and CDR2 is ANQGSEA. The CDR3 is CSVEGYGKINYGYTS. The CDR3, as DNA: TGCAGCGTTGAAGGGTACGGAAAGATAAACTATGGCTACACCTCC.

The rearrangement joins TRBV2 to TRBJ1-1; D might be TRBD1 (6 bases). Germline CDR1 reads SNHLY; CDR2 reads FYNNEI. The V and J ends lost 7 bases and 3 bases respectively, with 9 bases between them. The CDR3 is made up of 12 amino acids. In nucleotides, the CDR3 is TGTGCCAGCATAGGGGGGTACACTGAAGCTTTCTTT. It is translated as CASIGGYTEAFF.

This clonotype was counted a few times. The chain employs TRBV12-3 or TRBV12-4 and TRBJ1-2; no clear D. There are 14 residues in the CDR3. V lost 5 bases and J 6 bases, leaving 16 bases between the germline ends. CDR3 nucleotide sequence: TGTGCCAGCAGTCCGAGGCTCTCACGAAATGGCTACACCTTC. Translating it yields CASSPRLSRNGYTF.

The chain employs TRBV11-3 and TRBJ1-1, with no clear D. The CDR3 contains 12 residues. Deletions cut 5 bases from V and 7 bases from J, with 11 bases between. Germline loops: CDR1 SGHNT, CDR2 YENEEA. The CDR3 DNA follows: TGTGCCAGCAGCGCAGGCGGACTTGAAGCTTTCTTT. Residues: CASSAGGLEAFF.

This clonotype came up a few times. The V and J genes are TRBV15 and TRBJ2-5; the match to TRBD2 covers 13 bases. The CDR3 runs to 19 residues. CDR1 and CDR2 from the germline V gene are LNHNV and YYDKDF (reference sequence). The ends lost 0 bases at V and 5 bases at J; junction bases unmatched: 12. The CDR3 spells CATSREGRLAGGLRETQYF. CDR3 coding DNA: TGTGCCACCAGCAGAGAGGGCAGACTAGCGGGAGGCTTGAGGGAGACCCAGTACTTC.

This clonotype occurred a few times. V usage is TRBV7-9 and J usage is TRBJ1-6; 10 bases match TRBD1. The junction had 4 bases not matched to a gene; V was cut back by 5 bases and J by 9 bases. Germline lookup yields CDR1 SEHNR and CDR2 FQNEAQ (reference sequence). This CDR3 contains 14 residues. Written as DNA, the CDR3 is TGTGCCAGCAGCCAGGGACAGGGGCCTTCACCCCTCCACTTT. This sequence encodes CASSQGQGPSPLHF.

This clonotype was observed a few times. The chain is built from TRBV19 and TRBJ2-2, with TRBD1 matching 8 bases. V was pared by 6 bases and J by 3 bases, with 6 bases of the junction left unmatched. CDR3 length: 15 amino acids. Germline lookup yields CDR1 LNHDA and CDR2 SQIVND (reference sequence). CDR3: CASRIRDRYTGELFF. CDR3 coding DNA: TGTGCCAGTAGAATCAGGGACAGGTACACCGGGGAGCTGTTTTTT. Based on the CDR3 plus reference TRBV19 and TRBJ2-2, the full variable domain is DGGITQSPKYLFRKEGQNVTLSCEQNLNHDAMYWYRQDPGQGLRLIYYSQIVNDFQKGDIAEGYSVSREKKESFPLTVTSAQKNPTAFYLCASRIRDRYTGELFFGEGSRLTVL.

There are many counts of this clonotype. The CDR3 sequence: CATSRDVLAGPYEQYF. CDR3 nucleotide sequence: TGTGCCACCAGCAGAGATGTACTAGCGGGTCCCTACGAGCAGTACTTC. The rearrangement links TRBV15 to TRBJ2-7, with 9 bases lining up with TRBD2. The germline CDR1 and CDR2 sequences are LNHNV and YYDKDF (reference sequence). Trimming cost V 0 bases and J 2 bases; bases outside gene matches: 5. The CDR3 has 16 residues.

The rearrangement links TRBV6-1 to TRBJ1-5; perhaps TRBD1 as D (5 bases). Trimming stripped 4 bases from V and 0 bases from J, with 7 bases between. Germline assignment: CDR1 MNHNS and CDR2 SASEGT. The CDR3 totals 14 residues. The CDR3 reads CASSVTDSNQPQHF. The CDR3 region has the DNA TGTGCCAGCAGTGTGACAGATAGCAATCAGCCCCAGCATTTT.

This clonotype has at least ten counts. The chain is built from TRBV5-1 and TRBJ2-5; either TRBD1 or TRBD2 may supply D (5 bases each). Per germline, CDR1 SGHRS and CDR2 YFSETQ. The germline V and J ends were trimmed by 9 bases and 1 base, with 10 bases remaining between them. This CDR3 contains 12 residues. CDR3 sequence reads: CATGPSQETQYF. CDR3 sequence (DNA): TGCGCCACGGGACCGAGCCAAGAGACCCAGTACTTC.

The gene calls are TRBV7-8 and TRBJ2-7; D gene uncertain. The CDR3 is 13 amino acids. Germline-derived CDR1 and CDR2 are SGHVS and FQNEAQ. V was clipped by 1 base and J by 6 bases, with 10 bases between them. CDR3 protein: CASSLGVTSEQYF. The CDR3 region has the DNA TGTGCCAGCAGCTTAGGAGTGACTTCCGAGCAGTACTTC.

This chain uses TRBV19 with TRBJ1-1; D is unresolved. V lost 3 bases, J lost 5 bases, and 7 bases lay in between. Germline lookup yields CDR1 LNHDA and CDR2 SQIVND (reference sequence). CDR3 length equals 12 residues. The CDR3 loop is CASSMWGTEAFF. The CDR3 nucleotides are TGTGCCAGTAGTATGTGGGGAACTGAAGCTTTCTTT.

The V and J genes are TRBV2 and TRBJ2-5; 11 bases are shared with TRBD1. V gave up 9 bases and J gave up 1 base; unmatched junction bases: 13. Germline V lookup: CDR1 SNHLY, CDR2 FYNNEI. The CDR3 runs to 17 residues. CDR3 region: CASGSFPGQGVQETQYF. In DNA form, the CDR3 reads TGTGCCAGTGGATCATTTCCGGGACAGGGGGTCCAAGAGACCCAGTACTTC.

The chain recombines TRBV7-2 with TRBJ2-5, with unresolved D. Germline-derived CDR1 and CDR2 are SGHTA and FQGNSA. Trimming removed 6 bases at V and 3 bases at J, with 20 bases between. The CDR3 runs 16 residues. CDR3 sequence: CASSFNSWARKETQYF. CDR3 DNA: TGTGCCAGCAGTTTTAACAGTTGGGCGCGAAAAGAGACCCAGTACTTC.

This clonotype was picked up a small number of times. This rearrangement joins TRBV2 to TRBJ1-1; perhaps TRBD1 as D (6 bases). Trimming stripped 8 bases from V and 5 bases from J, with 12 bases between. This CDR3 comprises 12 residues. The germline V gene encodes CDR1 SNHLY and CDR2 FYNNEI. For the CDR3, the DNA is TGTGCCAGCGTGGGGCAGGGGACTGAAGCTTTCTTT. Its protein product is CASVGQGTEAFF.

In this sample, this clonotype turned up a few times. J is TRBJ2-5 and V is TRBV6-5; D is perhaps TRBD2 (6 bases). Germline assignment: CDR1 MNHEY and CDR2 SVGAGI. This CDR3 is 13 amino acids long. The V end was cut by 4 bases, the J end by 5 bases, with 11 bases between. The CDR3 bases are TGTGCCAGCAGTTGGCAGGGAGGTGAGACCCAGTACTTC. Protein: CASSWQGGETQYF.

As regards this clonotype: This may be a read error: a much more frequent sequence differs by one nucleotide. J is TRBJ1-2 and V is TRBV7-2, with 7 bases matching TRBD1. Germline CDR1 SGHTA, CDR2 FQGNSA. This CDR3 has 13 residues. CDR3 sequence (DNA): TGTGCCAGCAGCCAAACAGGGGACTATCGCTACACCTTC. Encoded protein: CASSQTGDYRYTF.

V gene TRBV15 combines with J gene TRBJ1-5, with 7 bases aligning to TRBD1. Germline loops: CDR1 LNHNV, CDR2 YYDKDF (reference sequence). J gave up 11 bases and V 4 bases, and 8 bases lay outside the gene matches. CDR3 length equals 13 residues. The DNA of the CDR3 is TGTGCCACCAGCACCATCCCGGGACAGTCCCAGCATTTT. Residues: CATSTIPGQSQHF.

This clonotype was seen a few times. The V gene is TRBV5-1, the J gene TRBJ2-7; 10 bases fit TRBD1. CDR3 size: 15 residues. In germline, CDR1 is SGHRS, CDR2 YFSETQ. The ends lost 0 bases at V and 6 bases at J; junction bases unmatched: 6. The CDR3 loop reads CASSLEWDRGIEQYF. CDR3 coding DNA: TGCGCCAGCAGCTTGGAGTGGGACAGGGGAATCGAGCAGTACTTC.